The 18 T cell receptor beta chains below all came from one sample that was sequenced in a study of cytomegalovirus exposure and HLA in healthy donors. 60 Vbeta and 13 Jbeta primers were used in PCR. Produced via immunoSEQ multiplex PCR; TCRdb's table is partial and in-frame only. Altogether around 82,000 clones are present, around 79% being singletons, with the ten largest covering around 6%. The sequenced sample consisted of PBMCs. The receptor set was obtained from a male donor in good health and CMV-seropositive.

This chain uses TRBV28 with TRBJ2-7; 11 nucleotides match TRBD2. CDR3 length: 16 amino acids. V shed 2 bases, J shed 5 bases, and the junction held 8 bases outside the gene matches. The germline V gene has CDR1 MDHEN and CDR2 SYDVKM. The CDR3 here is CASSLSSSGRTDEQYF. In DNA form, the CDR3 reads TGTGCCAGCAGTTTAAGTTCTAGCGGGAGGACCGACGAGCAGTACTTC. Complete variable domain (other parts from reference TRBV28 and TRBJ2-7): DVKVTQSSRYLVKRTGEKVFLECVQDMDHENMFWYRQDPGLGLRLIYFSYDVKMKEKGDIPEGYSVSREKKERFSLILESASTNQTSMYLCASSLSSSGRTDEQYFGPGTRLTVT.

This clone was picked up a small number of times. The chain employs TRBV6-5 and TRBJ1-5; TRBD1 matches at 8 bases. V lost 6 bases to trimming and J lost 2 bases; unmatched junction nucleotides: 6. This CDR3 spans 15 amino acids. Germline loops: CDR1 MNHEY, CDR2 SVGAGI. Here the CDR3 DNA reads TGTGCCAGCAGATCAGGGGGCGCGGGCAATCAGCCCCAGCATTTT. Translated, it gives CASRSGGAGNQPQHF.

This clone occurred many times. The chain uses TRBV18 and TRBJ1-2; the match to TRBD1 covers 9 bases. Losses at the gene ends were 3 bases for V and 3 bases for J; bases not matched to a gene: 2. In germline, CDR1 is KGHSH, CDR2 LQKENI. This CDR3 comprises 14 residues. CDR3: CASSPRDRDYGYTF. The CDR3 nucleotides are TGTGCCAGCTCACCCCGGGACAGGGACTATGGCTACACCTTC. The whole variable domain, remainder taken from reference TRBV18 and TRBJ1-2, is NAGVMQNPRHLVRRRGQEARLRCSPMKGHSHVYWYRQLPEEGLKFMVYLQKENIIDESGMPKERFSAEFPKEGPSILRIQQVVRGDSAAYFCASSPRDRDYGYTFGSGTRLTVV.

The rearrangement uses TRBV4-3 and TRBJ2-5, with D possibly TRBD1 on 6 matching bases. The germline V gene encodes CDR1 LGHNA and CDR2 YSLEER. Trimming pared 4 bases from V and 7 bases from J, leaving 16 bases between. This CDR3 has 14 amino acids. CDR3 region: CASSRRGPPGTQYF. CDR3 in DNA: TGCGCCAGCAGCCGCAGGGGACCACCCGGGACCCAGTACTTC.

V is TRBV21-1 and J is TRBJ2-1; TRBD1 is the table's D call and was not checked against the DNA. TRBV21-1 corresponds to a pseudogene. The CDR3 totals 15 residues. CDR3 in amino acids: CASSKPYRRGGEQFF. The CDR3 DNA reads TGTGCCAGCAGCAAACCGTACAGGAGAGGCGGAGAGCAGTTCTTC.

The chain carries TRBV21-1 and TRBJ1-1. TRBV21-1 is noted as a pseudogene. The CDR3 spans 11 residues. CDR3 loop: CARGGNTEAFF. The DNA of the CDR3 is TGTGCTAGGGGAGGTAACACTGAAGCTTTCTTT.

The V and J genes are TRBV7-2 and TRBJ2-1, with no clear D. Germline assignment: CDR1 SGHTA and CDR2 FQGNSA. V gave up 8 bases and J gave up 5 bases, with 4 bases separating them. The CDR3 runs 10 residues. Written as DNA, the CDR3 is TGTGCCAGCGGAGACAATGAGCAGTTCTTC. Amino acid sequence: CASGDNEQFF.

The rearrangement uses TRBV5-1 and TRBJ2-7; possibly TRBD2 for D (5 bases). The V end lost 0 bases, the J end lost 5 bases, and 9 bases lay between the germline ends. Germline V gene lookup returns CDR1 SGHRS and CDR2 YFSETQ. The CDR3 is 13 amino acids. CDR3 coding DNA: TGCGCCAGCAGCTTGGACGCGGGTAACGAGCAGTACTTC. Amino acids: CASSLDAGNEQYF.

V is TRBV27 and J is TRBJ1-5; possibly TRBD1 for D (6 bases). V shed 4 bases and J shed 5 bases, with 9 bases lying between them. Germline V CDR1 and CDR2: MNHEY, SMNVEV (reference sequence). The CDR3 sequence is 13 residues long. The CDR3 DNA reads as TGTGCCAGCAGTTACAGGGCGGATCAGCCCCAGCATTTT. Its translation is CASSYRADQPQHF.

The chain recombines TRBV6-5 with TRBJ2-7, with TRBD1 identical over 7 bases. V shed 10 bases and J 2 bases; nucleotides not matched to a gene: 5. The germline V gene has CDR1 MNHEY and CDR2 SVGAGI. The CDR3 length is 12 residues. The CDR3 DNA reads TGTGCCACCGAAGACAGGGCCTACGAGCAGTACTTC. Residues: CATEDRAYEQYF.

The V gene is TRBV4-3, the J gene TRBJ2-7; 9 bases map to TRBD1. J was trimmed by 6 bases and V by 0 bases; bases with no gene match: 6. CDR3 length: 15 residues. Germline V lookup: CDR1 LGHNA, CDR2 YSLEER. CDR3 region: CASSQDWGQGREQYF. In DNA form, the CDR3 reads TGCGCCAGCAGCCAAGATTGGGGACAGGGACGCGAGCAGTACTTC.

Of note for this clone: One junction end disagrees with the germline gene, perhaps due to a read error. This sample also contains other DNA sequences that code for the same CDR3. This chain uses TRBV19 with TRBJ1-1; D call uncertain. The CDR3 loop spans 15 amino acids. Germline loops: CDR1 LNHDA, CDR2 SQIVND (reference sequence). The CDR3 sequence: CASSIDSGRRTEAFF. The CDR3 region has the DNA TGCGCCAGTAGTATAGATAGTGGGCGGAGGACTGAAGCTTTCTTT.

This clone was seen just once. This chain links TRBV28 with TRBJ2-7; 8 bases are a match to TRBD2. The CDR3 length is 15 residues. Unmatched junction bases numbered 12, after V lost 7 bases and J lost 4 bases. Germline CDR1 and CDR2: MDHEN and SYDVKM. The CDR3 DNA is TGTGCCAGCACTCGGGGGGGAGCGGGGAGGTACGAGCAGTACTTC. Residues: CASTRGGAGRYEQYF.

In the case of this clone: The CDR3 does not end in the conserved phenylalanine or tryptophan, so this is likely a read error. The chain carries TRBV4-2 and TRBJ1-4; D gene ambiguous. This CDR3 is built from 15 residues. V was cut by 4 bases and J by 1 base, with 10 bases left in between. The V gene's germline CDR1 is LGHNA and CDR2 YNFKEQ. DNA for the CDR3: TGTGCCAGCAGCCGCCGCCCGGGAACTAATGAAAAACTGTTTCTT. Encoded protein: CASSRRPGTNEKLFL.

V is TRBV9 and J is TRBJ1-2; 9 bases are shared with TRBD1. Germline V gene lookup returns CDR1 SGDLS and CDR2 YYNGEE. The CDR3 loop spans 15 amino acids. V shed 0 bases and J 5 bases; nucleotides not matched to a gene: 5. CDR3 sequence (DNA): TGTGCCAGCAGCGTAGGGACAGGGGCAGGGTATGGCTACACCTTC. It yields the protein CASSVGTGAGYGYTF.

V is TRBV30 and J is TRBJ2-3; D unclear. CDR3 size: 15 residues. Germline CDR1 and CDR2: GTSNPN and SVGIG (reference sequence). Trimming left V 0 bases short and J 0 bases short, with 10 bases between. The CDR3 protein is CAWSVAVPSTDTQYF. CDR3 DNA: TGTGCCTGGAGTGTGGCAGTCCCGAGCACAGATACGCAGTATTTT.

The chain links TRBV5-6 to TRBJ2-7; D remains ambiguous. The CDR3 is 14 amino acids. Germline V gene sequence: CDR1 SGHDT, CDR2 YYEEEE. V was pared by 0 bases and J by 0 bases, with 7 bases between. Written as DNA, the CDR3 is TGTGCCAGCAGCTTGGTTCGGAGCTCCTACGAGCAGTACTTC. Translation gives CASSLVRSSYEQYF.

The J gene is TRBJ1-6, the V gene TRBV5-4; TRBD1 matches 8 bases. With V trimmed by 4 bases and J by 4 bases, 10 bases remained unmatched. Germline values: CDR1 SGHNT, CDR2 YYREEE (reference sequence). The CDR3 has 17 residues. The CDR3 DNA reads as TGTGCCAGCAGCAAAGGGACAGGACTCAATTATAATTCACCCCTCCACTTT. It codes for CASSKGTGLNYNSPLHF.